The subject of this entry is one TCR beta chain. Its antigen remains unidentified. Per-base qualities were not stored, and no clone one base away is much larger. The CDR3 sequence holds 13 residues, the cysteine and phenylalanine included. The DNA shown is the 39-base CDR3, in frame from base 1. Per the germline V gene, ENHRY is the CDR1 and SYGVKD is the CDR2. The junction carries 15 bases between V and J, which are trimmed by 6 bases and 6 bases respectively. This record belongs to a study of blood T cell repertoires in COVID-19 (dated by TCRdb to about 2020). Regarding the study in general: Samples from collaborators originated in the United States, Italy and Spain and spanned both the acute and convalescent phases of COVID-19. Where available, HLA class I and class II types were obtained from metadata supplied by the sample provider rather than from assay-based typing. The samples were drawn from two sources: the first 160 participants of the ongoing ImmuneRACE study, and over 950 subjects contributed by 6 global collaborators. The prospective study material was composed of cDNA or gDNA derived from T cells, B-cell-depleted T cells, or PBMCs. Subjects who had been exposed to COVID-19, were actively infected with it, or had recovered from it provided the deeply sampled blood TCRbeta repertoires that made up the dataset. The repertoires were released in a freely available public database meant as a resource for research on the immune response to SARS-CoV-2. Sample metadata almost always included a de-identified subject ID, COVID-19 status, age in years and sex.

TCRbeta CDR3 regions were amplified from genomic DNA using the immunoSEQ Assay, a bias-controlled multiplex PCR. Per the source publication's procedure: The number of nucleated cells in each sample was estimated from the amplification of reference gene primers within the assay. Sequence reads were collapsed and filtered to measure the absolute abundance of every unique TCRbeta CDR3 rearrangement. For each sample, productive Simpson clonality was calculated as the square root of Simpson's diversity index over productive rearrangements. What TCRdb holds here is the immuneACCESS table cut down to in-frame rearrangements. Part of the clones is not present; checked against another copy, under half of the missing clones reflect an unresolved V gene, and the others are unexplained. V and J calls and clone size are copied from that table; D and trimming were computed from the DNA. The sample contains 270,000 or so clones, about 89% of them found a single time. Jointly, the top ten make up 2.6% of the sample.

Broader findings and caveats from the paper: Clinical and demographic metadata were provided uncurated, with the amount varying by source and participant.

Participants in the prospective study were aged roughly 18 to 89 years, lived in 24 United States geographic areas, and enrolled through a virtual design. Cohort assignment in the prospective study relied on participant-reported clinical history from a screening survey and a study questionnaire. For ImmuneRACE Cohort 3, a participant was defined as recovered based on two consecutive negative NP/OP PCR tests, clearance by a healthcare professional, or resolution of symptoms. In the prospective study, whole blood, serum and a nasopharyngeal or oropharyngeal swab were collected from each participant by mobile phlebotomists. Prospective study participants could optionally give additional blood draws and questionnaires over an approximately 2-month period. Prospective study blood samples were shipped either frozen or at room temperature before DNA extraction.

Sequencing input: PBMCs or T cells enriched from blood (not recorded which). This TCR derives from a woman between 18 and 29 years old who had recovered from COVID-19. Recombination connected TRBV10-3 to TRBJ2-7, with TRBD2 perhaps the D gene, on 6 matching bases. The DNA sequence is TGTGCCATCAGAATCGGTTGGGGAGGCGAGCAGTACTTC. This is translated as CAIRIGWGGEQYF.